The next 17 T cell receptor beta chains were all read from a single sample in a study of blood T cell repertoires in COVID-19. Produced via immunoSEQ multiplex PCR; TCRdb's table is partial and in-frame only. The sample records 200,000 to 250,000 clones, 85% to 90% being singletons. Sequences were obtained from peripheral blood. The receptors stem from a man aged 25 to 45 with COVID-19, enrolled during active disease.

This clone was found once. V is TRBV5-8 and J is TRBJ2-1, with 7 bases aligning to TRBD2. CDR1 is SGHTS, CDR2 YDEGEE, per germline. The CDR3 loop spans 15 amino acids. Trimming cost V 0 bases and J 2 bases; bases outside gene matches: 2. CDR3 loop: CASSLDGRPYNEQFF. Written as DNA, the CDR3 is TGTGCCAGCAGCTTGGACGGGAGGCCCTACAATGAGCAGTTCTTC. Variable domain in full (rest from reference TRBV5-8 and TRBJ2-1): EAGVTQSPTHLIKTRGQQATLRCSPISGHTSVYWYQQALGLGLQFLLWYDEGEERNRGNFPPRFSGRQFPNYSSELNVNALELEDSALYLCASSLDGRPYNEQFFGPGTRLTVL.

This sequence joins TRBV14 and TRBJ2-1, with 12 bases fitting TRBD2. Germline-derived CDR1 and CDR2 are SGHDN and FVKESK. Losses at the gene ends were 6 bases for V and 0 bases for J; bases not matched to a gene: 3. The length of the CDR3 is 16 residues. The chain's CDR3 is CASSSSGGASYNEQFF. CDR3 nucleotide sequence: TGTGCCAGCAGTTCTAGCGGGGGGGCCTCCTACAATGAGCAGTTCTTC.

The V gene is TRBV2, the J gene TRBJ1-2, with D possibly TRBD1 on 6 matching bases. The germline V gene encodes CDR1 SNHLY and CDR2 FYNNEI. The CDR3 loop spans 15 amino acids. The V gene lost 0 bases and the J gene lost 4 bases, with 12 bases spanning the gap. Written as DNA, the CDR3 is TGTGCCAGCAGTGAAGCAACAGGGTCTATCTATGGCTACACCTTC. This translates into CASSEATGSIYGYTF. The variable domain in full, completed from reference TRBV2 and TRBJ1-2, reads EPEVTQTPSHQVTQMGQEVILRCVPISNHLYFYWYRQILGQKVEFLVSFYNNEISEKSEIFDDQFSVERPDGSNFTLKIRSTKLEDSAMYFCASSEATGSIYGYTFGSGTRLTVV.

A single count supports this clone. The genes are TRBV6-2 or TRBV6-3 and TRBJ1-4; possible D gene TRBD1, 5 bases. CDR1 and CDR2 (germline): MNHEY, SVGEGT. V gave up 6 bases and J gave up 7 bases, with 24 bases separating them. This CDR3 contains 17 residues. CDR3: CASSQPPAGRGGEKLFF. CDR3 DNA: TGTGCCAGCAGCCAACCGCCGGCGGGACGCGGAGGTGAAAAACTGTTTTTT.

This chain joins TRBV19 and TRBJ1-3, with D maybe TRBD1 (6 bases). The CDR3 loop spans 15 amino acids. V lost 7 bases and J lost 0, with 13 bases in between. CDR1 is LNHDA, CDR2 SQIVND, per germline (reference sequence). The CDR3 loop reads CASKQGLNSGNTIYF. In DNA, the CDR3 is TGTGCCAGTAAACAGGGACTAAACTCTGGAAACACCATATATTTT.

The chain links TRBV5-1 to TRBJ2-7; D remains unclear. CDR1 and CDR2 (germline): SGHRS, YFSETQ. The CDR3 is 13 amino acids. V dropped 2 bases and J dropped 7 bases, with 13 bases sitting between them. The DNA of the CDR3 is TGCGCCAGCAGCTTCGATCGACAAAGGGAGCAGTACTTC. Its protein product is CASSFDRQREQYF.

The chain has TRBV6-5 and TRBJ1-5; D is ambiguous. The germline CDR1 and CDR2 sequences are MNHEY and SVGAGI. Trimming left V 8 bases short and J 0 bases short, with 14 bases between. There are 15 residues in the CDR3. The CDR3 region is CASRPSGYSNQPQHF. CDR3 sequence (DNA): TGTGCCAGCCGTCCATCCGGGTATAGCAATCAGCCCCAGCATTTT.

The V and J genes are TRBV27 and TRBJ2-1; D may be TRBD2 (6 bases). Deletions cut 4 bases from V and 2 bases from J, with 9 bases between. From germline, CDR1 is MNHEY and CDR2 SMNVEV (reference sequence). The length of the CDR3 is 14 residues. This CDR3 is CASSWAGPYNEQFF. In nucleotides, the CDR3 is TGTGCCAGCAGTTGGGCGGGACCCTACAATGAGCAGTTCTTC.

The J gene is TRBJ1-3, the V gene TRBV6-5; D perhaps matches TRBD1 (6 bases). V dropped 7 bases and J dropped 2 bases, with 15 bases sitting between them. Germline values: CDR1 MNHEY, CDR2 SVGAGI. The CDR3 covers 15 residues. This chain's CDR3 is CASNKGGGAGNTIYF. The CDR3 coding sequence is TGTGCCAGCAACAAAGGGGGGGGCGCTGGAAACACCATATATTTT.

CDR3 loop: CASSQALPNEQFF. The DNA for the CDR3 is TGTGCCAGCAGCCAAGCTCTTCCCAATGAGCAGTTCTTC. The genes are TRBV3-1 (or the pseudogene TRBV3-2) and TRBJ2-1; D gene ambiguous. The V end lost 1 base, the J end lost 6 bases, and 7 bases lay between the germline ends. Germline CDR1 and CDR2: LGHDT and YNNKEL (reference sequence). The CDR3 contains 13 residues.

This clone was detected only a few times. The chain links TRBV7-3 to TRBJ2-2; 7 bases are a match to TRBD2. CDR1 and CDR2 from the germline V gene are SGHTA and FQGTGA. The CDR3 consists of 16 residues. The V segment lost 7 bases and the J segment 2 bases; nucleotides outside the gene matches: 10. The CDR3 DNA sequence: TGTGCCAGCACGCCCGGCGGGGGACTTAACACCGGGGAGCTGTTTTTT. It is translated as CASTPGGGLNTGELFF.

The V call is TRBV4-1, the J call TRBJ2-1, with D possibly TRBD1 on 5 matching bases. Trimming removed 4 bases at V and 7 bases at J, with 14 bases between. The germline gives CDR1 MGHRA, CDR2 YSYEKL. CDR3 length: 14 residues. The CDR3 DNA reads as TGCGCCAGCAGCCCAGGGCAGGGTGGAAATGAGCAGTTCTTC. This gives the protein CASSPGQGGNEQFF.

The table lists this clone with a few counts. The V gene is TRBV5-8, the J gene TRBJ1-1, with D uncertain. The CDR3 runs 15 residues. Germline loops: CDR1 SGHTS, CDR2 YDEGEE. V was clipped by 0 bases and J by 4 bases, with 13 bases between them. DNA for the CDR3: TGTGCCAGCAGCTTGGCCCGGTCAGGCGCCACTGAAGCTTTCTTT. Its protein is CASSLARSGATEAFF.

This clone was observed once. The gene calls are TRBV7-9 and TRBJ1-1, with 7 bases aligning to TRBD1. Trimming at V came to 5 bases and at J to 5 bases, leaving 8 bases not matched to a gene. Germline CDR1 reads SEHNR; CDR2 reads FQNEAQ (reference sequence). CDR3 size: 14 residues. Here the CDR3 reads CASSLGQVGTEAFF. CDR3 nucleotides: TGTGCCAGCAGCCTCGGACAGGTTGGAACTGAAGCTTTCTTT.

The genes are TRBV15 and TRBJ2-7; D remains unclear. The V end was cut by 2 bases, the J end by 7 bases, with 12 bases between. This CDR3 region has 13 residues. Per germline, CDR1 LNHNV and CDR2 YYDKDF (reference sequence). The CDR3 loop is CATSRTPYQEQYF. The DNA for the CDR3 is TGTGCCACCAGCAGAACACCTTACCAAGAGCAGTACTTC. The complete variable domain, with remaining parts taken from reference TRBV15 and TRBJ2-7, reads DAMVIQNPRYQVTQFGKPVTLSCSQTLNHNVMYWYQQKSSQAPKLLFHYYDKDFNNEADTPDNFQSRRPNTSFCFLDIRSPGLGDTAMYLCATSRTPYQEQYFGPGTRLTVT.

The chain joins TRBV10-2 to TRBJ2-2, with D possibly TRBD2 on 6 matching bases. Germline CDR1 is WSHSY and CDR2 is SAAADI. There are 14 residues in the CDR3. V was trimmed by 4 bases and J by 3 bases, leaving 9 bases between them. CDR3 sequence: CASSGGTHTGELFF. The CDR3 nucleotides are TGCGCCAGCAGTGGCGGGACTCACACCGGGGAGCTGTTTTTT.

The CDR3 loop is CASSLLSGMGGAGELFF. CDR3 nucleotide sequence: TGTGCCAGCAGCCTATTGTCAGGGATGGGTGGTGCCGGGGAGCTGTTTTTT. The chain combines TRBV5-4 with TRBJ2-2; weak D call: TRBD1 (5 bases). V was cut by 4 bases and J by 6 bases, with 22 bases left in between. CDR3 length: 17 amino acids. Germline assignment: CDR1 SGHNT and CDR2 YYREEE (reference sequence).